This T cell receptor beta chain was sequenced in a study of monozygotic twins with inflammatory bowel disease. For each CDR3 protein, TCRdb gives one entry from its re-call of the 5' RACE reads, without DNA. The specimen's table records approximately 420,000 distinct CDR3 sequences. This sequence was found in a human donor with ulcerative colitis or Crohn's disease, or a healthy co-twin of an affected twin (not recorded which). The sequencing input was blood.

CDR3 sequence reads: CASSLRLLSGGALETQYF. This chain links TRBV5-5 with TRBJ2-5; TCRdb designates TRBD1, a call that cannot be tested without DNA. The CDR3 spans 18 residues. Germline V lookup: CDR1 SGHKS, CDR2 YYEKEE (reference sequence).